The present T cell receptor beta chain was sequenced within a study of CD8+CD57+ T cells in acquired aplastic anemia. All sequencing subjects had displayed CD8+CD57+ cell expansion on flow cytometry. The CDR3 spans 16 residues. CDR1 is MGHRA and CDR2 is YSYEKL in the germline V gene. V was trimmed by 0 bases and J by 4 bases, leaving 13 bases between them. For CDR3 and TCR beta VDJ profiling, genomic DNA was the template used. TCRdb reanalysed the reads using MiXCR and keeps one entry per CDR3 protein. The data show 300,000 or so distinct CDR3 sequences, 56% seen once. Sample: sorted CD4+, CD8+, or CD8+CD57+ T cells (not recorded which) from PBMCs. This chain links TRBV4-1 with TRBJ2-1; weak D call: TRBD2 (6 bases). The source is a human donor with aplastic anemia. DNA for the CDR3: TGCGCCAGCAGCCAAGATTCGTTAGCGGAGTACAATGAGCAGTTCTTC. Residues: CASSQDSLAEYNEQFF.